Presented here are 17 T cell receptor beta chains from one specimen sequenced in a study of early T cells in non-severe SARS-CoV-2 infection. TCRdb redid the calling of the 5' RACE reads with MiXCR, one entry per CDR3 protein. The sample holds approximately 35,000 distinct CDR3 sequences, around 7% seen once. Sequenced input: whole blood. The receptors originated from an adult who was a healthcare worker with PCR-confirmed SARS-CoV-2 infection or an uninfected control (not recorded which).

In its sample, this clonotype was seen many times. V and J are TRBV28 and TRBJ2-2; D is ambiguous. CDR3 length equals 14 residues. Germline CDR1 is MDHEN and CDR2 is SYDVKM. Trimming took 9 bases from V and 2 from J, leaving 13 bases between them. CDR3 residues: CASRRPPNTGELFF. CDR3 nucleotide sequence: TGTGCCAGTCGACGGCCACCTAACACCGGGGAGCTGTTTTTT.

This clonotype was seen a few times. V and J are TRBV2 and TRBJ2-7; 9 positions match TRBD1. With V trimmed by 1 base and J by 9 bases, 10 bases remained unmatched. The CDR3 spans 15 residues. The germline CDR1 and CDR2 sequences are SNHLY and FYNNEI. The chain's CDR3 is CASSEVSGQGVGQYF. In DNA form, the CDR3 reads TGTGCCAGCAGTGAAGTCTCGGGACAGGGCGTAGGGCAGTACTTC.

This clonotype was seen ten or more times. This rearrangement joins TRBV10-1 to TRBJ2-5; 11 nucleotides match TRBD2. The J segment lost 5 bases and the V segment lost 5 bases, leaving 4 bases of the junction unmatched. The CDR3 runs 14 residues. CDR1 WNHNN and CDR2 SYGVQD come from the germline V gene (reference sequence). The CDR3 nucleotides are TGCGCCAGCAGTACTAGCGGGAGCGGTGAGACCCAGTACTTC. It is translated as CASSTSGSGETQYF.

By proportion, this clonotype is medium-sized. The genes are TRBV6-5 and TRBJ1-3; D perhaps matches TRBD1 (6 bases). The CDR3 covers 16 residues. CDR1 is MNHEY and CDR2 is SVGAGI in the germline V gene. V shed 2 bases and J shed 4 bases, with 15 bases lying between them. CDR3 sequence: CASSYDRDTGGNTIYF. CDR3 sequence (DNA): TGTGCCAGCAGTTACGACCGGGACACTGGAGGAAACACCATATATTTT.

This clonotype was counted only a few times. The chain employs TRBV6-1 and TRBJ2-1; D unclear. Germline-derived CDR1 and CDR2 are MNHNS and SASEGT. This CDR3 is 12 amino acids long. Trimming took off 4 bases at V and 10 bases at J, with 11 bases between the two ends. CDR3 DNA: TGTGCCAGCAGTGGGTACCAGAGCGAGCAGTTCTTC. Encoded protein: CASSGYQSEQFF.

This clonotype was found many times. CDR3 amino acids: CASSQGWGGRDTQYF. DNA of the CDR3: TGCGCCAGCAGCCAAGGATGGGGGGGTAGGGATACGCAGTATTTT. The J gene is TRBJ2-3, the V gene TRBV4-1; 7 bases match TRBD2. With 1 base clipped from V and 6 bases from J, the junction kept 7 bases outside the gene matches. The CDR3 is 15 amino acids. CDR1 and CDR2 (germline): MGHRA, YSYEKL.

This clonotype was observed at least ten times. This sequence joins TRBV28 and TRBJ2-7; D possibly corresponds to TRBD1 (6 bases). Germline V gives CDR1 MDHEN, CDR2 SYDVKM. The V and J ends lost 2 bases and 1 base respectively, with 15 bases between them. The CDR3 totals 16 residues. The CDR3 protein is CASSLMGVTGSYEQYF. The CDR3 DNA reads as TGTGCCAGCAGTTTAATGGGGGTGACAGGATCCTACGAGCAGTACTTC.

This chain uses TRBV27 with TRBJ1-2, with D tentatively TRBD1 (6 bases). CDR3 length: 13 residues. Germline V CDR1 and CDR2: MNHEY, SMNVEV (reference sequence). Trimming left V 8 bases short and J 4 bases short, with 14 bases between. The CDR3 protein is CASANGQLYGYTF. In DNA form, the CDR3 reads TGTGCCAGCGCAAACGGACAGCTCTATGGCTACACCTTC.

This clonotype has ten or more counts. At one end the junction does not follow the germline gene, possibly because of a read error. The rearrangement links TRBV7-7 to TRBJ2-5; TRBD2 matches at 13 bases. Germline V gene sequence: CDR1 SSHAT, CDR2 FNYEAQ (reference sequence). This CDR3 has 16 residues. The CDR3 DNA reads TGTGCTAGCAGCTTAGGACTAGCGGGAGTTACGGAGACCCAGTACTTC. Its translation is CASSLGLAGVTETQYF.

There are many counts of this clonotype. The V and J genes are TRBV27 and TRBJ2-7; possible D gene TRBD2, 7 bases. V gave up 0 bases and J gave up 6 bases, with 15 bases separating them. This CDR3 is built from 15 residues. In germline, CDR1 is MNHEY, CDR2 SMNVEV (reference sequence). CDR3 amino acids: CASSLSGAGASEQYF. The DNA for the CDR3 is TGTGCCAGCAGTTTATCAGGGGCGGGGGCGAGCGAGCAGTACTTC.

This clonotype was seen repeatedly, ten times or more. This sequence joins TRBV3-1 and TRBJ1-5; unclear D gene. V lost 0 bases, J lost 0 bases, and 6 bases lay in between. Per germline, CDR1 LGHDT and CDR2 YNNKEL (reference sequence). The CDR3 loop spans 15 amino acids. The CDR3 protein is CASSQDGSSNQPQHF. The CDR3 coding sequence is TGTGCCAGCAGCCAAGACGGATCTAGCAATCAGCCCCAGCATTTT.

This clonotype was found many times. V gene TRBV20-1 combines with J gene TRBJ1-1; D may be TRBD1 (5 bases). The germline gives CDR1 DFQATT, CDR2 SNEGSKA (reference sequence). V lost 5 bases and J lost 4, with 14 bases in between. The CDR3 runs 13 residues. The CDR3 is CSAEAEGATEAFF. The CDR3 bases are TGCAGTGCTGAAGCCGAAGGGGCCACTGAAGCTTTCTTT.

This chain connects TRBV12-3 or TRBV12-4 to TRBJ2-2, with no clear D. The CDR3 is 15 residues long. With 2 bases removed from V and 0 bases from J, the gap between germline ends came to 7 bases. As DNA, the CDR3 is TGTGCCAGCAGTTTAACTAATACGAACACCGGGGAGCTGTTTTTT. Translating gives CASSLTNTNTGELFF.

The chain employs TRBV2 and TRBJ2-7; TRBD2 might be the D (6 bases). There are 13 residues in the CDR3. The V gene lost 7 bases and the J gene lost 4 bases, with 14 bases spanning the gap. Germline CDR1 reads SNHLY; CDR2 reads FYNNEI. CDR3 amino acids: CASKWAGTYEQYF. For the CDR3, the DNA is TGTGCCAGCAAGTGGGCGGGAACGTACGAGCAGTACTTC.

This clonotype was counted many times. V and J are TRBV7-2 and TRBJ2-7, with D unclear. V lost 3 bases, J lost 0 bases, and 12 bases lay in between. The CDR3 contains 15 residues. Germline V gene lookup returns CDR1 SGHTA and CDR2 FQGNSA. CDR3 loop: CASSLTLLASYEQYF. The CDR3 coding sequence is TGTGCCAGCAGCTTGACTCTCCTCGCCTCCTACGAGCAGTACTTC.

This clonotype has a handful of counts. The chain uses TRBV29-1 and TRBJ2-1; D ambiguous. There are 14 residues in the CDR3. V lost 2 bases, J lost 9 bases, and 17 bases lay in between. Germline V gene data show CDR1 as SQVTM and CDR2 as ANQGSEA. The CDR3 DNA is TGCAGCGTTGAACATCGTGGGGTTTGGAGTGAGCAGTTCTTC. It specifies CSVEHRGVWSEQFF.

This clonotype has at least ten counts. The genes are TRBV10-2 and TRBJ1-1; no reliable D call. V lost 4 bases and J lost 1, with 7 bases in between. Germline V gene lookup returns CDR1 WSHSY and CDR2 SAAADI. This CDR3 has 13 residues. The CDR3 sequence is CASSAQSNTEAFF. The CDR3 DNA reads TGCGCCAGCAGTGCTCAGTCGAACACTGAAGCTTTCTTT.